These T cell receptor beta chains were read from a single sample in a study of blood T cells in healthy people across ages. A single record per CDR3 protein comes from TCRdb applying MiXCR to the 5' RACE reads. The table records about 970,000 distinct CDR3 sequences, roughly half of them present only once. The sequenced material came from blood. These receptors were collected from a woman in her sixties or seventies in good health. CDR3s include the opening cysteine and the closing phenylalanine or tryptophan. The D gene is left open where the match is weak. Clone size is shown for a subset of rows, as once, few, many or a class of expanded clone.

v_gene	abundance	j_gene	d_gene	CDR3aa	CDR3nt
TRBV7-2	few	TRBJ2-7	.	CASRGPGGYEQYF	TGTGCCAGCAGGGGACCTGGGGGCTACGAGCAGTACTTC
TRBV5-1	.	TRBJ2-1	TRBD2	CASSLSGGGREQFF	TGCGCCAGCAGCTTGAGTGGGGGGGGTAGAGAGCAGTTCTTC
TRBV25-1	.	TRBJ2-5	.	CASSDARGLRYF	TGTGCCAGCAGTGACGCGAGGGGACTTAGGTACTTC
TRBV5-8	.	TRBJ1-6	.	CASRQDRKPLHF	TGTGCCAGCAGACAGGACAGAAAACCCCTCCACTTT
TRBV10-3	few	TRBJ2-3	.	CAISRLSTDTQYF	TGTGCCATCAGCCGACTTAGCACAGATACGCAGTATTTT
TRBV27	.	TRBJ1-2	.	CASSWERSSFVGYTF	TGTGCCAGCAGTTGGGAGCGGTCGAGTTTTGTAGGCTACACCTTC
TRBV21-1	.	TRBJ2-7	.	CASSNRDNFYEQYF	TGTGCCAGCAGCAATCGAGACAACTTCTACGAGCAGTACTTC
TRBV7-2	.	TRBJ2-3	.	CASSISLAPSTDTQYF	TGTGCCAGCAGTATCTCCCTAGCGCCAAGCACAGATACGCAGTATTTT
TRBV28	few	TRBJ2-2	TRBD2	CASSFGGTMNTGELFF	TGTGCCAGCAGTTTTGGCGGGACTATGAACACCGGGGAGCTGTTTTTT
TRBV6-2/TRBV6-3	.	TRBJ2-7	.	CASSPRTVSSSYNEQYF	TGTGCCAGCAGTCCCCGCACCGTGAGCTCCTCCTACAATGAGCAGTACTTC
TRBV6-5	.	TRBJ1-2	.	CASSNSRSYTF	TGTGCCAGCAGCAACTCAAGGAGCTACACCTTC
TRBV11-2	few	TRBJ2-3	.	CASSFRGMETDTQYF	TGTGCCAGCAGCTTTAGGGGAATGGAAACAGATACGCAGTATTTT
TRBV20-1	.	TRBJ1-5	.	CSARMTGYSNQPQHF	TGCAGTGCGCGTATGACAGGTTATAGCAATCAGCCCCAGCATTTT